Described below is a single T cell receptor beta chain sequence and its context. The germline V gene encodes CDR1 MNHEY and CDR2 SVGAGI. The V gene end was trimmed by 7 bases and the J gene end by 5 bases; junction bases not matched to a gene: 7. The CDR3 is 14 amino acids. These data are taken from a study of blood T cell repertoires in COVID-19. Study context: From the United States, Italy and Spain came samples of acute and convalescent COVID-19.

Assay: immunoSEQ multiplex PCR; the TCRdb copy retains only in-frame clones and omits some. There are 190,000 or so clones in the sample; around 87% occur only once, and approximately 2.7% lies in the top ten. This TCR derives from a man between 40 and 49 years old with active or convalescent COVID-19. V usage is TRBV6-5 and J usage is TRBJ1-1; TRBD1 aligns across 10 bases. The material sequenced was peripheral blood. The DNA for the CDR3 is TGTGCCAGCAAGAGACAGGGGGCGAAGACTGAAGCTTTCTTT. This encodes CASKRQGAKTEAFF.